This T cell receptor (beta chain) is from a study of shared clonotypes between healthy human individuals. Only in-frame clones appear in the TCRdb table, and some are missing; sequencing was by immunoSEQ multiplex PCR. The data show about 2,500,000 clones, more than 90% seen once. Turning to this clone: Its antigen is not identified. This sample includes further DNA sequences coding for the same CDR3.

Donors, healthy HIV-negative adults, lacked recent acute infections or vaccinations. CDR3 length: 11 amino acids. V dropped 7 bases and J dropped 4 bases, with 5 bases sitting between them. Germline CDR1 SNHLY, CDR2 FYNNEI. The study, taken as a whole, reports: A reduction in generation probabilities was seen for non-shared clonotypes relative to those shared by all four donors.

Input material: naive CD4+ T cells sorted from blood. Subset here: CD45RA+ positively selected. The receptor was isolated from a man aged 18 to 30 in good health. The chain joins TRBV2 to TRBJ2-1; D is unclear. CDR3 sequence: CASTGYNEQFF. CDR3 DNA: TGTGCCAGCACTGGATACAATGAGCAGTTCTTC.